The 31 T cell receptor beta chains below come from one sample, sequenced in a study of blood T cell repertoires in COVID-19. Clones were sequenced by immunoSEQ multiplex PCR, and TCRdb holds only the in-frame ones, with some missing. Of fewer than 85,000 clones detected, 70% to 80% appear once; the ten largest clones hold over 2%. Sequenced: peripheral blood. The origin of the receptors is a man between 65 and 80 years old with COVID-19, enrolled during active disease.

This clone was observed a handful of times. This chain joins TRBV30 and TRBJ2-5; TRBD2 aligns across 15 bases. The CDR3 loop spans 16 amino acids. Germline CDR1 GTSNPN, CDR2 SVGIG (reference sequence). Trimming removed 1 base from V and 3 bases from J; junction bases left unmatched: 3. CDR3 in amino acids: CAWSAGLAGGEETQYF. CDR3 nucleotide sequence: TGTGCCTGGAGTGCAGGACTAGCGGGAGGGGAAGAGACCCAGTACTTC. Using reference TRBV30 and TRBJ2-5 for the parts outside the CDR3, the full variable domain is SQTIHQWPATLVQPVGSPLSLECTVEGTSNPNLYWYRQAAGRGLQLLFYSVGIGQISSEVPQNLSASRPQDRQFILSSKKLLLSDSGFYLCAWSAGLAGGEETQYFGPGTRLLVL.

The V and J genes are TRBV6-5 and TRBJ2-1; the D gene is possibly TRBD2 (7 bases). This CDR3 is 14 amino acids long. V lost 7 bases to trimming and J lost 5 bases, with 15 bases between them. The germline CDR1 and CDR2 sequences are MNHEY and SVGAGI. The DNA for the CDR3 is TGTGCCAGCACGCCTGGGGGGGGCCACAATGAGCAGTTCTTC. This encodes CASTPGGGHNEQFF.

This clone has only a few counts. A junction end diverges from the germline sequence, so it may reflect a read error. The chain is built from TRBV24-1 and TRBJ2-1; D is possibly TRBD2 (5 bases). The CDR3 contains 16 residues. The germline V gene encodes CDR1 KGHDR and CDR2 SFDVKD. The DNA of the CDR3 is TGTGCCACCAGCCCAAGTGCCGGGGTTTTCTACGATGAGCAGTTCTTC. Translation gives CATSPSAGVFYDEQFF.

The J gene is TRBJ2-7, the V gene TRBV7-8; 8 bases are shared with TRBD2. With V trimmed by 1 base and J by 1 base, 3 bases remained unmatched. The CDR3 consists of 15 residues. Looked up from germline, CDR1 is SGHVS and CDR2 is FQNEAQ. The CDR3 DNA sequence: TGTGCCAGCAGCTTAGACATAGCGGGGTCCTACGAGCAGTACTTC. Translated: CASSLDIAGSYEQYF.

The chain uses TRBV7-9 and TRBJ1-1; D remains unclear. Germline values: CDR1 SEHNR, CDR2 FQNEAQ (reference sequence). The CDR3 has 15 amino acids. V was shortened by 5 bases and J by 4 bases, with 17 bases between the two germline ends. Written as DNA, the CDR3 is TGTGCCAGCAGCGCCGGACGGAAGGGAGGCACTGAAGCTTTCTTT. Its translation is CASSAGRKGGTEAFF.

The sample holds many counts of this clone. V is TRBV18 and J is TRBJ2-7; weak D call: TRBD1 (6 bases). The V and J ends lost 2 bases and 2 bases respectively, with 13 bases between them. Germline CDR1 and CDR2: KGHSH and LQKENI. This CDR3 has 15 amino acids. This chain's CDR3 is CASSPTGPRAYEQYF. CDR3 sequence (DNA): TGTGCCAGCTCACCAACAGGGCCTAGGGCCTACGAGCAGTACTTC.

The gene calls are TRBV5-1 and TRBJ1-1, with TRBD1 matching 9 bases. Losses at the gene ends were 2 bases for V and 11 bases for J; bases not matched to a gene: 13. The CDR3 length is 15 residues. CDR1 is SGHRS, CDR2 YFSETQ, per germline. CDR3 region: CASSFDATGGGTAFF. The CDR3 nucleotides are TGCGCCAGCAGCTTCGACGCCACAGGGGGCGGAACTGCTTTCTTT.

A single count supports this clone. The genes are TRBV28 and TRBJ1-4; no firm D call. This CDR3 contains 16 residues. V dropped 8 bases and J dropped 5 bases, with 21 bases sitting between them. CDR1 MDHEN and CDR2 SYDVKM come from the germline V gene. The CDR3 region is CASLGLPPGSNEKLFF. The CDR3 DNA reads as TGTGCCAGCCTCGGACTCCCCCCGGGATCGAATGAAAAACTGTTTTTT.

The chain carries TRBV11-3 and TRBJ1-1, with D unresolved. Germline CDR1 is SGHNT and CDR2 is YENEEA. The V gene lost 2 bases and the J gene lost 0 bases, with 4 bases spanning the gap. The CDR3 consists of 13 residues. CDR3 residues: CASSLSLNTEAFF. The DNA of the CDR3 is TGTGCCAGCAGCTTATCATTGAACACTGAAGCTTTCTTT.

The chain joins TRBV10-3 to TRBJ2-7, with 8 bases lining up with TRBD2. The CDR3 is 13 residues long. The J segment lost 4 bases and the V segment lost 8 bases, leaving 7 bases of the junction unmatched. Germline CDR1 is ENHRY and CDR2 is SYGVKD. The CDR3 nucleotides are TGTGCCATCCAGTCGCAGCGGGAGTACGAGCAGTACTTC. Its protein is CAIQSQREYEQYF.

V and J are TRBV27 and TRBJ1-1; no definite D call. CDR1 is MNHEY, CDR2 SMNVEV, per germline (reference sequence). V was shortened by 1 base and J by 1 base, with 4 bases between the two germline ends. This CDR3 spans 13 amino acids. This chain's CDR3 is CASSLFQNTEAFF. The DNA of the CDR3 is TGTGCCAGCAGTTTATTCCAGAACACTGAAGCTTTCTTT.

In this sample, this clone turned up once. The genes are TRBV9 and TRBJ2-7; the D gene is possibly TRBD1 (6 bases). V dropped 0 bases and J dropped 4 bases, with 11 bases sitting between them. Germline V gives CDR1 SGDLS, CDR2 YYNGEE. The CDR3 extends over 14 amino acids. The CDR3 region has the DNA TGTGCCAGCAGCGTAGGGTTAGGGGGATACGAGCAGTACTTC. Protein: CASSVGLGGYEQYF.

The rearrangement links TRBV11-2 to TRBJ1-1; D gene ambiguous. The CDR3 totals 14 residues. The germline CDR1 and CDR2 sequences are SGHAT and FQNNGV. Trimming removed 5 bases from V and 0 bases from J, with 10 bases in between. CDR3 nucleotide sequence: TGTGCCAGCAGCCCCCAGATACTGAACACTGAAGCTTTCTTT. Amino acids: CASSPQILNTEAFF.

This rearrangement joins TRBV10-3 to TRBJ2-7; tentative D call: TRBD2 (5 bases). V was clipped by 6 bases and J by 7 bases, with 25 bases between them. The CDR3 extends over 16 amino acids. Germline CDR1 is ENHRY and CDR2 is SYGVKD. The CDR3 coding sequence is TGTGCCATCAGCCTAAGAACGTCGGAGGTCCTCGGGGAGCAGTACTTC. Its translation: CAISLRTSEVLGEQYF.

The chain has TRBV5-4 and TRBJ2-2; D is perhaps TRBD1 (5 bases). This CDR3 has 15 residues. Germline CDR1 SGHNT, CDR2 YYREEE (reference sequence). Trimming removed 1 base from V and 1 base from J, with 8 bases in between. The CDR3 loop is CASSLKGVNTGELFF. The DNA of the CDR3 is TGTGCCAGCAGCTTGAAAGGGGTGAACACCGGGGAGCTGTTTTTT.

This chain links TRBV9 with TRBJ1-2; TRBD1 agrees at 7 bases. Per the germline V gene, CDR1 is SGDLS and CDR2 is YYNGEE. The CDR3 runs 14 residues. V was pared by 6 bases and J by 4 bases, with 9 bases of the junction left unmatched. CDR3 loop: CASTSSGTAYGYTF. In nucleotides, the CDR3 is TGTGCCAGCACCTCCTCCGGGACAGCCTATGGCTACACCTTC. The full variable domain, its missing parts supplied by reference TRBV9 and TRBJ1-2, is DSGVTQTPKHLITATGQRVTLRCSPRSGDLSVYWYQQSLDQGLQFLIQYYNGEERAKGNILERFSAQQFPDLHSELNLSSLELGDSALYFCASTSSGTAYGYTFGSGTRLTVV.

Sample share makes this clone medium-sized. CDR3 amino acids: CASSSGDLYGYTF. Here the CDR3 DNA reads TGTGCCAGCAGTTCAGGGGACCTCTATGGCTACACCTTC. This chain joins TRBV6-5 and TRBJ1-2; the D gene is possibly TRBD1 (6 bases). V shed 4 bases and J shed 4 bases, with 10 bases lying between them. The length of the CDR3 is 13 residues. Germline loops: CDR1 MNHEY, CDR2 SVGAGI.

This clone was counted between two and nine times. The CDR3 DNA reads as TGTGCCAGCAGCCAAGGTCAGGCCCTTAGCTCCTATAATTCACCCCTCCACTTT. Its translation: CASSQGQALSSYNSPLHF. V usage is TRBV3-1 (or the pseudogene TRBV3-2) and J usage is TRBJ1-6; D remains ambiguous. The germline V and J ends were trimmed by 1 base and 0 bases, with 13 bases remaining between them. The germline gives CDR1 LGHDT, CDR2 YNNKEL (reference sequence). The CDR3 totals 18 residues.

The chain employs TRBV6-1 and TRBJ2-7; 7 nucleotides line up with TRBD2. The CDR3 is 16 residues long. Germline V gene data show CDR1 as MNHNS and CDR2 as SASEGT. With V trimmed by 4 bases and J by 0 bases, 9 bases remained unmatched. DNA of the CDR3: TGTGCCAGCAGTGCGTCCCCTAGCGGAAGCTCCTACGAGCAGTACTTC. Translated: CASSASPSGSSYEQYF.

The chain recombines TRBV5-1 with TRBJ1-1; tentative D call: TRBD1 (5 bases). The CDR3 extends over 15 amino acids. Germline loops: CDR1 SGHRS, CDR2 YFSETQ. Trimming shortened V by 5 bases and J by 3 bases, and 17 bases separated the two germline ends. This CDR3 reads CASRRGTTTDTEAFF. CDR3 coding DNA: TGCGCCAGCAGGCGGGGGACCACTACGGACACTGAAGCTTTCTTT.

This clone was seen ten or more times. The CDR3 here is CASSVGLAAYEQYF. Written as DNA, the CDR3 is TGTGCCAGCAGCGTAGGACTAGCGGCCTACGAGCAGTACTTC. The rearrangement uses TRBV9 and TRBJ2-7; 9 bases line up with TRBD2. The CDR3 covers 14 residues. V trimming: 0 bases; J trimming: 2 bases; junction bases outside the gene matches: 0. The germline CDR1 and CDR2 sequences are SGDLS and YYNGEE.

CDR3 sequence (DNA): TGTGCCAGTAGTTCCCCCGCGGGAGGGGGCACAGATACGCAGTATTTT. Encoded protein: CASSSPAGGGTDTQYF. V gene TRBV19 combines with J gene TRBJ2-3; 9 bases are shared with TRBD2. The length of the CDR3 is 16 residues. Germline loops: CDR1 LNHDA, CDR2 SQIVND (reference sequence). With V trimmed by 5 bases and J by 1 base, 7 bases remained unmatched.

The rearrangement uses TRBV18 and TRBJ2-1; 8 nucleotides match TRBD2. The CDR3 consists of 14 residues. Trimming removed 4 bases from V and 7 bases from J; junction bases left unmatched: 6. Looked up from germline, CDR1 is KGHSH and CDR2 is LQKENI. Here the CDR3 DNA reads TGTGCCAGCTCACAAAGCGGGAGTCGAAATGAGCAGTTCTTC. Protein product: CASSQSGSRNEQFF.

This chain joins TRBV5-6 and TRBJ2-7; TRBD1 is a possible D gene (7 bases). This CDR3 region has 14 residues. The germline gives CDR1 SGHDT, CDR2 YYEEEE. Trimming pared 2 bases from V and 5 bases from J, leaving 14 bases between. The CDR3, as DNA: TGTGCCAGCAGCTTCCGAACAGGGGAGGACGAGCAGTACTTC. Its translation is CASSFRTGEDEQYF.

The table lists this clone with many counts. CDR3 residues: CAWRRDRPYGYTF. In nucleotides, the CDR3 is TGTGCCTGGAGAAGGGACAGGCCCTATGGCTACACCTTC. The chain recombines TRBV30 with TRBJ1-2; TRBD1 aligns across 8 bases. Trimming at V came to 3 bases and at J to 4 bases, leaving 4 bases not matched to a gene. Germline V gene lookup returns CDR1 GTSNPN and CDR2 SVGIG (reference sequence). The CDR3 totals 13 residues. The full variable domain, with the rest looked up from reference TRBV30 and TRBJ1-2, is SQTIHQWPATLVQPVGSPLSLECTVEGTSNPNLYWYRQAAGRGLQLLFYSVGIGQISSEVPQNLSASRPQDRQFILSSKKLLLSDSGFYLCAWRRDRPYGYTFGSGTRLTVV.

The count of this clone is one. The CDR3 here is CSVGQSHGEYF. The DNA of the CDR3 is TGCAGCGTTGGCCAGTCCCACGGGGAGTACTTC. This chain connects TRBV29-1 to TRBJ2-7; maybe TRBD2 (5 bases). V was pared by 4 bases and J by 11 bases, with 15 bases between. This CDR3 is built from 11 residues. In germline, CDR1 is SQVTM, CDR2 ANQGSEA.

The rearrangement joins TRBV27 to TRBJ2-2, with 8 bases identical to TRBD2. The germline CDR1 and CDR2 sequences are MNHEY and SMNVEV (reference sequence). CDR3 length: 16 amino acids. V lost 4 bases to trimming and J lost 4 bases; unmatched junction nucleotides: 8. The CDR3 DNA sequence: TGTGCCAGCAGTTCCCTGGGCGGGAGGATCACCGGGGAGCTGTTTTTT. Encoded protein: CASSSLGGRITGELFF.

CDR3 sequence: CASRWGARLANTGELFF. The CDR3 bases are TGTGCCAGCCGCTGGGGAGCTAGGCTCGCGAACACCGGGGAGCTGTTTTTT. The chain uses TRBV28 and TRBJ2-2; possible D gene TRBD2, 5 bases. The CDR3 runs to 17 residues. The germline CDR1 and CDR2 sequences are MDHEN and SYDVKM. V lost 8 bases to trimming and J lost 0 bases, with 19 bases between them.

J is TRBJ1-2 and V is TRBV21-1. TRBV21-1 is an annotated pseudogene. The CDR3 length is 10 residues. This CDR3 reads CASTSSGYTF. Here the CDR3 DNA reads TGTGCCAGCACCTCCTCGGGCTACACCTTC.

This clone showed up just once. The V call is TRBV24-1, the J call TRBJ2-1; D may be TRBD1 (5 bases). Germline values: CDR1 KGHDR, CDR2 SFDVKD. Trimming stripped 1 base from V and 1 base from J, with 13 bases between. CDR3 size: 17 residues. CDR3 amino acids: CATSDLSTAPSYNEQFF. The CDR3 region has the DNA TGTGCCACCAGTGATTTATCGACAGCGCCGTCCTACAATGAGCAGTTCTTC.

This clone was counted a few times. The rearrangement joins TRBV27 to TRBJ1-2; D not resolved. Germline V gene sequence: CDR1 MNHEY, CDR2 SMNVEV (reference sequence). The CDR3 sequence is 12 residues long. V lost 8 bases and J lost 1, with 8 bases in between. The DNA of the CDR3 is TGTGCCAGCTGGCGGGGTAACTATGGCTACACCTTC. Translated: CASWRGNYGYTF.